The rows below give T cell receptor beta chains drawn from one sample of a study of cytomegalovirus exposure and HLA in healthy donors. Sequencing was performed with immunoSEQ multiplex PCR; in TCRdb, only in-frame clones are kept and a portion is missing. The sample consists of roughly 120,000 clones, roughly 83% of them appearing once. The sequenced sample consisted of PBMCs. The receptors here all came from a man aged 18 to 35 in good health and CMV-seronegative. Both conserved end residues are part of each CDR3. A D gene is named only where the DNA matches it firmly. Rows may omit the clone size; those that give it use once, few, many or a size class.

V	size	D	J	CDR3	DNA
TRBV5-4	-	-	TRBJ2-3	CASSLGFLAHKSTDTQYF	TGTGCCAGCAGCTTGGGGTTTTTAGCGCACAAAAGCACAGATACGCAGTATTTT
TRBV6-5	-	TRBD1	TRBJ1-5	CASSPTGGGQPQHF	TGTGCCAGCAGCCCTACAGGGGGCGGGCAGCCCCAGCATTTT
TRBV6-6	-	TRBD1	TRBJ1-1	CASSRDRGNPEAFF	TGTGCCAGCAGCCGGGACAGGGGAAATCCTGAAGCTTTCTTT
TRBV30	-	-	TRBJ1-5	CAWSVRRGGNQPQHF	TGTGCCTGGAGTGTACGTCGGGGAGGAAATCAGCCCCAGCATTTT
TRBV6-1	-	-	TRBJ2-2	CASSEGFQSKNGELFF	TGTGCCAGCAGTGAAGGCTTCCAGTCGAAAAACGGGGAGCTGTTTTTT
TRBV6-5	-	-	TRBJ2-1	CASSYVAGANNEQFF	TGTGCCAGCAGTTACGTGGCGGGCGCGAACAATGAGCAGTTCTTC
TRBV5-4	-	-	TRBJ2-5	CASSSRDVETQYF	TGTGCCAGCAGCTCCAGGGATGTGGAGACCCAGTACTTC
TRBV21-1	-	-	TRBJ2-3	CASSKWDRHTDTQYF	TGTGCCAGCAGCAAATGGGACAGGCACACAGATACGCAGTATTTT
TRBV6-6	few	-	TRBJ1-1	CASSYAGMNTEAFF	TGTGCCAGCAGTTACGCAGGCATGAACACTGAAGCTTTCTTT
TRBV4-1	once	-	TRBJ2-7	CASSQDRGDSYEQYF	TGCGCCAGCAGCCAAGACAGGGGGGACTCCTACGAGCAGTACTTC
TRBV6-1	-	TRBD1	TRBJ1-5	CASSEYNRGRGQPQHF	TGTGCCAGCAGTGAATACAACAGGGGGCGAGGACAGCCCCAGCATTTT
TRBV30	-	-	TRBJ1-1	CAWGRRDPWAFF	TGTGCCTGGGGAAGGCGGGACCCGTGGGCTTTCTTT
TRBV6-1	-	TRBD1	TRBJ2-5	CASNGQDQETQYF	TGTGCCAGCAACGGACAGGACCAAGAGACCCAGTACTTC
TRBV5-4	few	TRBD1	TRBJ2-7	CASSSPGQGSEQYF	TGTGCCAGCAGCTCCCCGGGACAGGGTTCCGAGCAGTACTTC
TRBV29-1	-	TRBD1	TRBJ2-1	CSVPRDRGNNEQFF	TGCAGCGTTCCCCGGGACAGGGGAAACAATGAGCAGTTCTTC
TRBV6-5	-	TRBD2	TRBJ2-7	CATSPGLAMDEQYF	TGTGCCACCTCACCGGGACTAGCGATGGACGAGCAGTACTTC
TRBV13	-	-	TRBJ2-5	CASSLGQSGGPLGAQYF	TGTGCCAGCAGCTTAGGCCAGTCGGGGGGCCCCCTGGGGGCCCAGTACTTC
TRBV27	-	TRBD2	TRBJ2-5	CASSLAGVWETQYF	TGTGCCAGCAGTCTAGCGGGAGTCTGGGAGACCCAGTACTTC
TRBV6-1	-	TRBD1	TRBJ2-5	CASSTDRGKAEYF	TGTGCCAGCAGTACTGACAGGGGGAAGGCAGAGTACTTC
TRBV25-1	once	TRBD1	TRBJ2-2	CASSETGVRTGELFF	TGTGCCAGCAGTGAGACAGGGGTGAGGACCGGGGAGCTGTTTTTT
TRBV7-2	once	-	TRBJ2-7	CASSLAGKANEQYF	TGTGCCAGCAGCTTAGCGGGCAAGGCTAACGAGCAGTACTTC
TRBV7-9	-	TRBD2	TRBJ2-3	CASSLRGLAGSTDTQYF	TGTGCCAGCAGCTTAAGGGGACTAGCGGGAAGCACAGATACGCAGTATTTT
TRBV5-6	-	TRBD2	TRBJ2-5	CASSHSSGDSQETQYF	TGTGCCAGCAGCCATAGTAGCGGGGACTCACAAGAGACCCAGTACTTC
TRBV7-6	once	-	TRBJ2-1	CASSADLGGEQFF	TGTGCCAGCAGCGCCGACCTAGGGGGTGAGCAGTTCTTC
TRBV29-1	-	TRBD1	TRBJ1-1	CSPDRVGDTEAFF	TGCAGCCCGGACAGGGTTGGGGACACTGAAGCTTTCTTT
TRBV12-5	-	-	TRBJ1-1	CASGVASGGTEAFF	TGTGCTAGTGGTGTAGCCTCGGGTGGGACTGAAGCTTTCTTT
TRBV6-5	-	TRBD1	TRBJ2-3	CASRGWDRATDTQYF	TGTGCCAGCAGGGGATGGGACAGAGCCACGGATACGCAGTATTTT
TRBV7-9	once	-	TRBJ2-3	CASSLELEADTQYF	TGTGCCAGCAGCTTAGAACTAGAGGCAGATACGCAGTATTTT
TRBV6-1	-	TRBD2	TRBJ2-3	CASSEGKRGGTDTQYF	TGTGCCAGCAGTGAAGGGAAGCGGGGGGGCACAGATACGCAGTATTTT
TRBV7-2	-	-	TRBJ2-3	CASSLAGASTDTQYF	TGTGCCAGCAGCTTAGCGGGGGCCTCCACAGATACGCAGTATTTT
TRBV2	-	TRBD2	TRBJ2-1	CASSEADSLASGYNEQFF	TGTGCCAGCAGTGAAGCGGACTCGTTGGCTAGCGGATACAATGAGCAGTTCTTC
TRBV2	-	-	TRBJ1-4	CASSADRFNEKLFF	TGTGCCAGCAGCGCCGACAGATTTAATGAAAAACTGTTTTTT
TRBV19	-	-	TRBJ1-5	CASSPWDLPQHF	TGTGCCAGTAGTCCGTGGGACTTACCCCAGCATTTT
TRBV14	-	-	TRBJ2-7	CASSQGLRRNWLPYEQYF	TGTGCCAGCAGCCAAGGCTTGAGGCGAAACTGGCTACCCTACGAGCAGTACTTC
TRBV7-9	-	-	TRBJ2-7	CASSPTGLNYEQYF	TGTGCCAGCAGCCCCACCGGACTGAACTACGAGCAGTACTTC
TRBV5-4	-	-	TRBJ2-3	CASTTSGATTDTQYF	TGTGCCAGCACTACCTCTGGGGCCACCACAGATACGCAGTATTTT
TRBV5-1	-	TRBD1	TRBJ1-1	CASSWTGTGYTEAFF	TGCGCCAGCAGCTGGACCGGGACAGGGTACACTGAAGCTTTCTTT
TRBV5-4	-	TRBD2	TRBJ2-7	CASSAPLAGESYEQYF	TGTGCCAGCAGCGCCCCACTAGCGGGGGAAAGCTACGAGCAGTACTTC
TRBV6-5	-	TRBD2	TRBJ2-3	CASSLGLAGAGNTQYF	TGTGCCAGCAGTTTGGGACTAGCGGGGGCCGGGAATACGCAGTATTTT
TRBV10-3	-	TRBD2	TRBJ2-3	CAISESASGGTDTQYF	TGTGCCATCAGTGAGTCGGCTAGCGGGGGAACAGATACGCAGTATTTT
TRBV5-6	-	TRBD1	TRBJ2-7	CASSPRTGTTYEQYF	TGTGCCAGCAGCCCCAGGACAGGGACCACCTACGAGCAGTACTTC
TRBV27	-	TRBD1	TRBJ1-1	CASSFSQGAEAFF	TGTGCCAGCAGTTTTTCTCAGGGGGCTGAAGCTTTCTTT
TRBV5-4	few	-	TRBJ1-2	CASGRDGDYGYTF	TGTGCCAGCGGCCGAGACGGAGACTATGGCTACACCTTC
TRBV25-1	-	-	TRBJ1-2	CASRGAGGGYTF	TGTGCCAGCAGAGGGGCAGGCGGTGGCTACACCTTC
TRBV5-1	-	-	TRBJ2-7	CASSLKGGGAYEQYF	TGCGCCAGCAGCTTGAAGGGGGGGGGTGCCTACGAGCAGTACTTC
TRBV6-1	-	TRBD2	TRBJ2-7	CASGRGSGYEQYF	TGTGCCAGCGGGAGGGGTTCCGGCTACGAGCAGTACTTC
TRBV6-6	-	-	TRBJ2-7	CASSSTGSIGEQYF	TGTGCCAGCAGTTCGACGGGGTCTATAGGCGAGCAGTACTTC
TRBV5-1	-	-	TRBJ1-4	CASSRGNTNEKLFF	TGCGCCAGCAGCAGAGGCAATACTAATGAAAAACTGTTTTTT
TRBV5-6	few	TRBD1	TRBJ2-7	CASSLPGDRANEQYF	TGTGCCAGCAGCCTGCCCGGGGACAGGGCCAACGAGCAGTACTTC
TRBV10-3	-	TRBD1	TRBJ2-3	CAISRPGQGITDTQYF	TGTGCCATCAGTCGACCGGGACAGGGTATCACAGATACGCAGTATTTT
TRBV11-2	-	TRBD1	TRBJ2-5	CASSLDRTAGTGWETQYF	TGTGCCAGCAGCTTAGATCGCACCGCCGGGACAGGGTGGGAGACCCAGTACTTC